Given below is one T cell receptor (beta chain) in context. This CDR3 spans 16 amino acids. Looked up from germline, CDR1 is LNHNV and CDR2 is YYDKDF (reference sequence). V lost 2 bases to trimming and J lost 7 bases, with 18 bases between them. Using its own MiXCR run on the 5' RACE reads, TCRdb lists one record per CDR3 protein. The sample lists about 73,000 distinct CDR3 sequences; roughly 7.4% were seen once. The data stem from a study of T cells after yellow fever vaccination. Whole-study context: Where fractions had low cell numbers, libraries were prepared from them with the SMART-Seq v4 Ultra Low Input RNA kit.

The chain is built from TRBV15 and TRBJ2-1; no reliable D call. The clonotype was recovered from a man aged 30 to 45 who received the YFV17D yellow fever vaccine. The sequencing here drew on CD8+ T cells sorted from PBMCs, taken on the day of the yellow fever booster vaccination. In DNA, the CDR3 is TGTGCCACCAGCAGATTCTTCGGGCCCCCGAATAATGAGCAGTTCTTC. Its protein is CATSRFFGPPNNEQFF.